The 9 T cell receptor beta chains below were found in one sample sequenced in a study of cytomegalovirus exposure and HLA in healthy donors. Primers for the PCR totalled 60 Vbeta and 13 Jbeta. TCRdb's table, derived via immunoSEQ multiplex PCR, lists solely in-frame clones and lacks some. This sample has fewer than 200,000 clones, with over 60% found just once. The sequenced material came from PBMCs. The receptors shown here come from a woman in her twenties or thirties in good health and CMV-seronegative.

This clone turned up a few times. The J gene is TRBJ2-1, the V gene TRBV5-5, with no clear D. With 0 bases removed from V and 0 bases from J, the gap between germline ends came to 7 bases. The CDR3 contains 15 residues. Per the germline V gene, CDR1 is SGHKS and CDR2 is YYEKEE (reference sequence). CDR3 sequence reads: CASSLGVSSYNEQFF. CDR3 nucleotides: TGTGCCAGCAGCTTGGGTGTGAGCTCCTACAATGAGCAGTTCTTC.

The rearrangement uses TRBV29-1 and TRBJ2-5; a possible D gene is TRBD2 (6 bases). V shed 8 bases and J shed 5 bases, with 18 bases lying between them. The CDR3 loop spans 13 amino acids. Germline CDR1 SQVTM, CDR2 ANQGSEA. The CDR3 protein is CSFGRDSRETQYF. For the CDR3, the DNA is TGCAGCTTCGGACGGGACTCCAGGGAGACCCAGTACTTC. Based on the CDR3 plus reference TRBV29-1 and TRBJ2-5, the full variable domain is SAVISQKPSRDICQRGTSLTIQCQVDSQVTMMFWYRQQPGQSLTLIATANQGSEATYESGFVIDKFPISRPNLTFSTLTVSNMSPEDSSIYLCSFGRDSRETQYFGPGTRLLVL.

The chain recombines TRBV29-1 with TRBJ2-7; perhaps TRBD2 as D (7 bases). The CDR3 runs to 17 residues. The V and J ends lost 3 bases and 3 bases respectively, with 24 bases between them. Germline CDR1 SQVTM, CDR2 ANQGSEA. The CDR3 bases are TGCAGCGTTGAGATGGGGGAGGGGGGGGAGGAGATCTACGAGCAGTACTTC. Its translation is CSVEMGEGGEEIYEQYF.

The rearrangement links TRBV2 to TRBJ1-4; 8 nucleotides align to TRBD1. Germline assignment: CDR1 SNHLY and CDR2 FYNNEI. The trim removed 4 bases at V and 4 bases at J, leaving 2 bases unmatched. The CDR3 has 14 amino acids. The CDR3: CASSGTGRNEKLFF. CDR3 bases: TGTGCCAGCAGTGGGACAGGGCGTAATGAAAAACTGTTTTTT.

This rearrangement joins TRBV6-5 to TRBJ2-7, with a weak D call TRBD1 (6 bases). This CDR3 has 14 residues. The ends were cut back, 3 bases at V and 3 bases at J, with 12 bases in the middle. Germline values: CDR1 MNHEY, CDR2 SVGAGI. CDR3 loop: CASSYSGQNYEQYF. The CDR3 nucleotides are TGTGCCAGCAGTTATTCGGGACAAAACTACGAGCAGTACTTC.

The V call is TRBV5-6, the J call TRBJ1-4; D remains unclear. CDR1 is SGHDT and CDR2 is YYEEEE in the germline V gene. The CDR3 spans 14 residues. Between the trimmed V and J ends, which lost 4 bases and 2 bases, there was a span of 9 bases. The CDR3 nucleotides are TGTGCCAGCAGCCTTAAACAGACTAATGAAAAACTGTTTTTT. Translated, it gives CASSLKQTNEKLFF.

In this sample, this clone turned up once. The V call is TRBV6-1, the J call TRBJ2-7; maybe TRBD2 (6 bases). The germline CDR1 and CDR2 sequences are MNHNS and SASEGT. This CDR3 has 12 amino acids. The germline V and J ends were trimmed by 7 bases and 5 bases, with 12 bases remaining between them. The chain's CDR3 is CASISGVNEQYF. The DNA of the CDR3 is TGTGCCAGCATATCGGGAGTAAACGAGCAGTACTTC.

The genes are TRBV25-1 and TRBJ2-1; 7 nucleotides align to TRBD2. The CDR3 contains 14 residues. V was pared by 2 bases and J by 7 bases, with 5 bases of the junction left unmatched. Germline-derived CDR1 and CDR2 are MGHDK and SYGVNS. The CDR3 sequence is CASSETGGRNEQFF. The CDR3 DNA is TGTGCCAGCAGTGAAACGGGGGGTCGGAATGAGCAGTTCTTC.

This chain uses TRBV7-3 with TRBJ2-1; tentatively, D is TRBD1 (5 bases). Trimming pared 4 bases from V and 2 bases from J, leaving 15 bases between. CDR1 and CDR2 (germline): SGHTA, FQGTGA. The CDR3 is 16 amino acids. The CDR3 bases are TGTGCCAGCAGCTACACACAGGCGACCCCCTACAATGAGCAGTTCTTC. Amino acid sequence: CASSYTQATPYNEQFF.